This TCR beta chain comes out of a study of CD8+CD57+ T cells in acquired aplastic anemia. On the study more broadly: Quantities of DNA derived from sorted CD4+ and CD8+ cells averaged around 3 ug.

CDR3 and TCR beta VDJ profiling relied on genomic DNA as the template. From the reads, TCRdb called clonotypes with MiXCR, one entry per CDR3 protein. The sample yields around 130,000 distinct CDR3 sequences, under 60% seen once. General study points: Between patients and controls, about 30 CD8+ CDR3 sequences were found in common. For CD8+ Simpson's diversity, patients and controls showed no significant difference.

For this clonotype: Its antigen is not identified.

V lost 4 bases to trimming and J lost 3 bases; unmatched junction nucleotides: 5. The CDR3 loop spans 13 amino acids. CDR1 and CDR2 (germline): DFQATT, SNEGSKA (reference sequence). In patients chosen for sequencing, flow cytometry had shown CD8+CD57+ cell expansion. Sequencing was done on a sample of sorted CD4+, CD8+, or CD8+CD57+ T cells (not recorded which) from PBMCs. The source is a human donor with aplastic anemia. V and J are TRBV20-1 and TRBJ1-2; the match to TRBD1 covers 7 bases. The DNA of the CDR3 is TGCAGTGCTATGTCCGGGACAGACTATGGCTACACCTTC. This codes for CSAMSGTDYGYTF.